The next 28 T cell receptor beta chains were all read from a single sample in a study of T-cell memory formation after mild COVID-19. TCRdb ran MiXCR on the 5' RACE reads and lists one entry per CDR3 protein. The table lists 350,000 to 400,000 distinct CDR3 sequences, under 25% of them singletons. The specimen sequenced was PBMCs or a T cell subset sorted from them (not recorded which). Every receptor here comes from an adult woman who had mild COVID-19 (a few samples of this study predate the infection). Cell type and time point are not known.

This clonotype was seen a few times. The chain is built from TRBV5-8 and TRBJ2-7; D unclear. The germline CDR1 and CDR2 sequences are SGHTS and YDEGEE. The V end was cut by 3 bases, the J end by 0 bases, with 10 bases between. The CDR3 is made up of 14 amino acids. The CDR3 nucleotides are TGTGCCAGCAGCTGGCCGGGTAACTCCTACGAGCAGTACTTC. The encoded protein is CASSWPGNSYEQYF.

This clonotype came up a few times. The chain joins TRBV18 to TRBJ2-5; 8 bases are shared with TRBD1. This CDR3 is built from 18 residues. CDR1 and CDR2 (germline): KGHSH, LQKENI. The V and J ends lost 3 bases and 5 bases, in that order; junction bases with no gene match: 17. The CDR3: CASSPTTGVFTAGETQYF. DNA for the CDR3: TGTGCCAGCTCACCGACGACAGGGGTTTTCACGGCCGGGGAGACCCAGTACTTC.

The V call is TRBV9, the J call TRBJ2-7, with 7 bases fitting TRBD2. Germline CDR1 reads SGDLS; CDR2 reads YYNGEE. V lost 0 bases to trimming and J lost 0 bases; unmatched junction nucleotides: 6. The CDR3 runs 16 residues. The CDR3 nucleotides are TGTGCCAGCAGCGTAGACCCTAGCGGAAGCTCCTACGAGCAGTACTTC. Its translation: CASSVDPSGSSYEQYF.

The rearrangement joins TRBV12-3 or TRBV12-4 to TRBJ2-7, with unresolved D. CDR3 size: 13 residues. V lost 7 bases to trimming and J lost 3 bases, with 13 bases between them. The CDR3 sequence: CASTVGLVYEQYF. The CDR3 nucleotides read TGTGCCAGCACCGTGGGCCTGGTCTACGAGCAGTACTTC.

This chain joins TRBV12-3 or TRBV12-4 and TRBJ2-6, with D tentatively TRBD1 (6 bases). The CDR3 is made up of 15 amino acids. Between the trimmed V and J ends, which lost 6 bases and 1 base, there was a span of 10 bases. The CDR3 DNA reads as TGTGCCAGCAGGACAGGTTCTTCTGGGGCCAACGTCCTGACTTTC. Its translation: CASRTGSSGANVLTF.

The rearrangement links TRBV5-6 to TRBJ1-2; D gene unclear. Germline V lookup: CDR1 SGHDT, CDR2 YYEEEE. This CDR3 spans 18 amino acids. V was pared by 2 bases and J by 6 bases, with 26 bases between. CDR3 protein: CASSFSPRPPVEGNGYTF. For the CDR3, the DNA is TGTGCCAGCAGCTTCTCTCCCCGTCCCCCTGTGGAGGGTAATGGCTACACCTTC.

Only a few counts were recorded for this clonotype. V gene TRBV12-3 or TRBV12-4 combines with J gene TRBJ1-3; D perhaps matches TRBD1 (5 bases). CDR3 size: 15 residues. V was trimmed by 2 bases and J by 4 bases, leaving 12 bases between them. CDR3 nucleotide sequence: TGTGCCAGCAGTTTAATGCAGGGACCGGGAAACACCATATATTTT. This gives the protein CASSLMQGPGNTIYF.

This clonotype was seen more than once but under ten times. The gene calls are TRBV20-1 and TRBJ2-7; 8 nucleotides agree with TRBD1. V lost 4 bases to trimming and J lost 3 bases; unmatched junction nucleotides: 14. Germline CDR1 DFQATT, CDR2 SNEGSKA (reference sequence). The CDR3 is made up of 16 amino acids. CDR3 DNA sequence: TGCAGTGCTACCATTGCAGGGGGCGCGAATCTCTACGAGCAGTACTTC. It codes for CSATIAGGANLYEQYF.

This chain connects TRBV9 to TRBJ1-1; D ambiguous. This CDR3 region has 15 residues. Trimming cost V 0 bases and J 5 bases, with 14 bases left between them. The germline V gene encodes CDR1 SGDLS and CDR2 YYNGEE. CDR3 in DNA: TGTGCCAGCAGCGTAGAGGCGGGGAGAGGTACTGAAGCTTTCTTT. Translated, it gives CASSVEAGRGTEAFF.

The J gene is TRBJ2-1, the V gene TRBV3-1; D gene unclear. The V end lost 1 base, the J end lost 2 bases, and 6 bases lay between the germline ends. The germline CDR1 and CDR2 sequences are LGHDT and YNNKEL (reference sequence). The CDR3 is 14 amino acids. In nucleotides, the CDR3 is TGTGCCAGCAGCCAAGGGCTAGCCTACAATGAGCAGTTCTTC. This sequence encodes CASSQGLAYNEQFF.

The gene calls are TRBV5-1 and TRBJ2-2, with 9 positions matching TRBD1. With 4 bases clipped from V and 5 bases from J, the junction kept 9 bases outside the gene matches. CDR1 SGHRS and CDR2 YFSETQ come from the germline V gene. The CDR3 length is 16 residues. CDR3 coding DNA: TGCGCCAGCAGCCCCGGGACAGGGAGATTGACCGGGGAGCTGTTTTTT. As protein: CASSPGTGRLTGELFF.

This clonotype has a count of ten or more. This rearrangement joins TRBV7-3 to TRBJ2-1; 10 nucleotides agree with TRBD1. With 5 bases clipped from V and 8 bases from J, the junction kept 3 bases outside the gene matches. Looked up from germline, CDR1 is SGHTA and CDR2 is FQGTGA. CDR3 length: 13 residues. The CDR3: CASSPDRGDEQFF. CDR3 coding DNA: TGTGCCAGCAGCCCGGACAGGGGGGATGAGCAGTTCTTC.

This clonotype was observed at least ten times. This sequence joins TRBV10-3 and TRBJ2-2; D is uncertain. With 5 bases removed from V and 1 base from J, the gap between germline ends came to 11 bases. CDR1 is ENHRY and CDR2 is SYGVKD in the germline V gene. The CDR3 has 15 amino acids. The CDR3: CAISLKRLNTGELFF. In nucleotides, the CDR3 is TGTGCCATCAGTCTAAAACGGCTGAACACCGGGGAGCTGTTTTTT.

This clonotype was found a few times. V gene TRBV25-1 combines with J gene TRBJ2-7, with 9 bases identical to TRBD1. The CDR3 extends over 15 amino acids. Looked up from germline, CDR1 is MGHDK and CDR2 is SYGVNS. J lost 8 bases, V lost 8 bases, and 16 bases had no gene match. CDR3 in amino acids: CASGNSGTGFGQQYF. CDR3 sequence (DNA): TGTGCCAGCGGCAACTCCGGGACAGGGTTTGGCCAGCAGTACTTC.

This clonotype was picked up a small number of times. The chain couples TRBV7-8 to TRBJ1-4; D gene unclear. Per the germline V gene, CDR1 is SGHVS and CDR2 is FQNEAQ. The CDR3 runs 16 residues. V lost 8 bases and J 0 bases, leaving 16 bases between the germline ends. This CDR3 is CASGRRTPSTNEKLFF. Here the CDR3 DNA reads TGTGCCAGCGGAAGGCGGACCCCCTCAACTAATGAAAAACTGTTTTTT. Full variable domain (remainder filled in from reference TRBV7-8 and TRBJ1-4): GAGVSQSPRYKVAKRGQDVALRCDPISGHVSLFWYQQALGQGPEFLTYFQNEAQLDKSGLPSDRFFAERPEGSVSTLKIQRTQQEDSAVYLCASGRRTPSTNEKLFFGSGTQLSVL.

Written as DNA, the CDR3 is TGTGCCAGCACCGAGGGGGGGCCCGGGGATGGCTACACCTTC. This encodes CASTEGGPGDGYTF. The chain couples TRBV7-9 to TRBJ1-2; TRBD1 might be the D (6 bases). In germline, CDR1 is SEHNR, CDR2 FQNEAQ (reference sequence). The CDR3 spans 14 residues. V lost 7 bases to trimming and J lost 6 bases, with 18 bases between them.

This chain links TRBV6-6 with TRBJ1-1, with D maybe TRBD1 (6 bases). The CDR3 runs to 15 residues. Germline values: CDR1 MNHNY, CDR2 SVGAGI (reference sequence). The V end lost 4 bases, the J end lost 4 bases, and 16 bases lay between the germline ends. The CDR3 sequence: CASSSPGQGITEAFF. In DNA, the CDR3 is TGTGCCAGCAGTTCCCCGGGTCAGGGGATCACTGAAGCTTTCTTT.

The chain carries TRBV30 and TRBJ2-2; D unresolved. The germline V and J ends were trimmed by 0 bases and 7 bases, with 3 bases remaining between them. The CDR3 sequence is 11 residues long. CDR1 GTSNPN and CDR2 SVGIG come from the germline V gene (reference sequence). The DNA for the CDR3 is TGTGCCTGGAGTGTAAACGGGGAGCTGTTTTTT. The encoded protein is CAWSVNGELFF.

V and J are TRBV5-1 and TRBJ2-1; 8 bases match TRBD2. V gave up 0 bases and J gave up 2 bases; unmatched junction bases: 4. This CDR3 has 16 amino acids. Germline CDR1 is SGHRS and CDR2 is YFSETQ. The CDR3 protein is CASSLGAGEPYNEQFF. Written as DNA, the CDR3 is TGCGCCAGCAGCTTGGGAGCGGGAGAGCCCTACAATGAGCAGTTCTTC.

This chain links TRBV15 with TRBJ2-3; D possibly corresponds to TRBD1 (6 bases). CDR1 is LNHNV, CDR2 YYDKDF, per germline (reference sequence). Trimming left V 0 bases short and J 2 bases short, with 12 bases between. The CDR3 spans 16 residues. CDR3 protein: CATSREGYRATDTQYF. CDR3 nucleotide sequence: TGTGCCACCAGCAGAGAAGGGTACAGGGCCACAGATACGCAGTATTTT.

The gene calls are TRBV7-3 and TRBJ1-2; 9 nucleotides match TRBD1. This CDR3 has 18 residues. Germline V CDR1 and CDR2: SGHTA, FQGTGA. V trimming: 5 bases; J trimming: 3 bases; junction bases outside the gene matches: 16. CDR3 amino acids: CASSPPGPTGGPDYGYTF. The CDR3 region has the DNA TGTGCCAGCAGCCCGCCGGGGCCGACAGGGGGGCCTGACTATGGCTACACCTTC. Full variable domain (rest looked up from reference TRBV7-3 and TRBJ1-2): GAGVSQTPSNKVTEKGKYVELRCDPISGHTALYWYRQSLGQGPEFLIYFQGTGAADDSGLPNDRFFAVRPEGSVSTLKIQRTERGDSAVYLCASSPPGPTGGPDYGYTFGSGTRLTVV.

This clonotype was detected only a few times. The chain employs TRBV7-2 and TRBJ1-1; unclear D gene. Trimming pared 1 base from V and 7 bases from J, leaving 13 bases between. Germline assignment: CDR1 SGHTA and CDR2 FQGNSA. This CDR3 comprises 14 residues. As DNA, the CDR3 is TGTGCCAGCAGCTTAGTAAGCGCGGCAGGTGAAGCTTTCTTT. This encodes CASSLVSAAGEAFF.

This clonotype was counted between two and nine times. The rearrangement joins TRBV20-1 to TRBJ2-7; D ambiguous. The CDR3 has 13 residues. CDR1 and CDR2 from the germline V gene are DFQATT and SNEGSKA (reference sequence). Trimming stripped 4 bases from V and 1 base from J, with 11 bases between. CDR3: CSATPGHSYEQYF. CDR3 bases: TGCAGTGCTACACCGGGCCATTCCTACGAGCAGTACTTC.

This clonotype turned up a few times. The CDR3 region is CASRDEKSYNEQFF. The CDR3 DNA reads as TGTGCCAGCAGAGACGAGAAGTCCTACAATGAGCAGTTCTTC. This chain joins TRBV12-3 or TRBV12-4 and TRBJ2-1, with D unclear. The CDR3 sequence is 14 residues long. V lost 6 bases and J 1 base, leaving 10 bases between the germline ends.

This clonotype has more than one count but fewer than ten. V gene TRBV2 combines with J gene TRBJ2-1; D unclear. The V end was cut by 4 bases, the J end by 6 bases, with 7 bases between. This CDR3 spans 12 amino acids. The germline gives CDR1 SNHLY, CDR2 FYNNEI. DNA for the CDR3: TGTGCCAGCAGTGGATTGGTCAATGAGCAGTTCTTC. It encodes CASSGLVNEQFF.

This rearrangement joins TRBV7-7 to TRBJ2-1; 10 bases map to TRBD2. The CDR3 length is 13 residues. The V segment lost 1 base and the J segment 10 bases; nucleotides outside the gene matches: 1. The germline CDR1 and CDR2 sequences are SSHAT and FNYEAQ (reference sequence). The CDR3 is CASSLERGGEQFF. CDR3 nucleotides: TGTGCCAGCAGCTTAGAGCGGGGGGGCGAGCAGTTCTTC.

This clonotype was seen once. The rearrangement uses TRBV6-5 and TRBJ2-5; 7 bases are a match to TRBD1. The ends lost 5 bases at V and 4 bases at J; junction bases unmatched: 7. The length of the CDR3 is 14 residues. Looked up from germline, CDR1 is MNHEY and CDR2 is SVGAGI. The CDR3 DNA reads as TGTGCCAGCAGTAAGCCGGGACAGCGAGAGACCCAGTACTTC. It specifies CASSKPGQRETQYF.

The CDR3 DNA is TGTGCCAGCAACAGGGGTTCTTACAACTATGGCTACACCTTC. This gives the protein CASNRGSYNYGYTF. This chain uses TRBV7-9 with TRBJ1-2; 7 nucleotides match TRBD1. Germline lookup yields CDR1 SEHNR and CDR2 FQNEAQ (reference sequence). The CDR3 extends over 14 amino acids. Trimming cost V 7 bases and J 2 bases; bases outside gene matches: 7.